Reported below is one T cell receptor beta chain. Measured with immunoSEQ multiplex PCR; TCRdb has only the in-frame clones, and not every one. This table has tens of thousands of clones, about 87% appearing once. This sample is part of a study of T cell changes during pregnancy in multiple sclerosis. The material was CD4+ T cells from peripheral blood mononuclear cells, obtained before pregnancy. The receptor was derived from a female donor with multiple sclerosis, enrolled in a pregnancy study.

CDR3 DNA: TGTGCCAGCAGCTATCAAGAGAGACAGAACACTGAAGCTTTCTTT. Translating gives CASSYQERQNTEAFF. The genes are TRBV7-9 and TRBJ1-1; the D is unclear. Trimming shortened V by 4 bases and J by 1 base, and 13 bases separated the two germline ends. This CDR3 contains 15 residues. Germline V lookup: CDR1 SEHNR, CDR2 FQNEAQ (reference sequence). Full variable domain (outside the CDR3, taken from reference TRBV7-9 and TRBJ1-1): DTGVSQNPRHKITKRGQNVTFRCDPISEHNRLYWYRQTLGQGPEFLTYFQNEAQLEKSRLLSDRFSAERPKGSFSTLEIQRTEQGDSAMYLCASSYQERQNTEAFFGQGTRLTVV.